Below, 11 T cell receptor beta chains from the same sample are listed, as sequenced in a study of identical twins. One entry per CDR3 protein, called by TCRdb with MiXCR from the 5' RACE reads. The data hold about 340,000 distinct CDR3 sequences, with approximately 9.1% observed a single time. Sequenced sample: naive T cells sorted from blood. These receptors all come from a woman in her forties or fifties in good health.

In its sample, this clonotype was seen a few times. V usage is TRBV14 and J usage is TRBJ2-3; no clear D gene. The CDR3 is 13 amino acids. Trimming left V 6 bases short and J 1 base short, with 8 bases between. The germline gives CDR1 SGHDN, CDR2 FVKESK. Written as DNA, the CDR3 is TGTGCCAGCAGGCCTCTCGGCACAGATACGCAGTATTTT. As protein: CASRPLGTDTQYF.

This clonotype was seen many times. This chain connects TRBV3-1 to TRBJ1-6, with TRBD1 matching 7 bases. The CDR3 totals 14 residues. Germline assignment: CDR1 LGHDT and CDR2 YNNKEL (reference sequence). The V and J ends lost 4 bases and 7 bases, in that order; junction bases with no gene match: 4. The CDR3 spells CASSPGQVNSPLHF. CDR3 bases: TGTGCCAGCAGCCCCGGACAGGTGAATTCACCCCTCCACTTT.

This clonotype was seen a handful of times. The chain uses TRBV5-1 and TRBJ2-6, with 7 bases matching TRBD2. The CDR3 is 16 amino acids. The germline gives CDR1 SGHRS, CDR2 YFSETQ. V lost 4 bases and J lost 2; bases outside the gene matches: 6. The CDR3 sequence is CASSPREGTGANVLTF. For the CDR3, the DNA is TGCGCCAGCAGCCCGAGGGAGGGTACTGGGGCCAACGTCCTGACTTTC.

Turning to this clonotype: The junction shows a germline mismatch at one end, possibly a read error. V usage is TRBV12-3 or TRBV12-4 and J usage is TRBJ2-1, with 7 nucleotides matching TRBD2. The CDR3 extends over 17 amino acids. CDR3: CVSSLMRGGRTYNEQFF. Written as DNA, the CDR3 is TGTGTCAGCAGTTTAATGAGAGGCGGGAGAACCTACAATGAGCAGTTCTTC.

Only a few counts were recorded for this clonotype. V gene TRBV12-3 or TRBV12-4 combines with J gene TRBJ2-1; 11 bases fit TRBD2. V was pared by 6 bases and J by 11 bases, with 12 bases of the junction left unmatched. There are 15 residues in the CDR3. CDR3 sequence: CASRPSGTSGSQQFF. As DNA, the CDR3 is TGTGCCAGCAGGCCTTCCGGGACTAGCGGAAGCCAGCAGTTCTTC.

The rearrangement uses TRBV12-3 or TRBV12-4 and TRBJ2-5; D is unclear. The V gene lost 6 bases and the J gene lost 1 base, with 9 bases spanning the gap. This CDR3 is 13 amino acids long. The CDR3 DNA reads as TGTGCCAGCAGCTCTACCTTCCAAGAGACCCAGTACTTC. Amino acids: CASSSTFQETQYF.

This clonotype was picked up a small number of times. This sequence joins TRBV29-1 and TRBJ2-7; D call uncertain. Germline V gives CDR1 SQVTM, CDR2 ANQGSEA. CDR3 length equals 14 residues. Trimming left V 1 base short and J 5 bases short, with 15 bases between. In DNA, the CDR3 is TGCAGCGTTGAAGCGAGCGTAGGGTTCAACGAGCAGTACTTC. It encodes CSVEASVGFNEQYF.

In this sample, this clonotype turned up many times. J is TRBJ2-7 and V is TRBV4-1, with D perhaps matching TRBD1 (5 bases). V was trimmed by 0 bases and J by 4 bases, leaving 13 bases between them. Germline CDR1 is MGHRA and CDR2 is YSYEKL. CDR3 length: 15 residues. CDR3 residues: CASSQDDSVPYEQYF. The CDR3 DNA sequence: TGCGCCAGCAGCCAAGATGACAGCGTGCCATACGAGCAGTACTTC.

This clonotype was recorded at least ten times. This sequence joins TRBV2 and TRBJ1-2; TRBD1 matches at 7 bases. Germline assignment: CDR1 SNHLY and CDR2 FYNNEI. This CDR3 region has 14 residues. V lost 3 bases to trimming and J lost 2 bases; unmatched junction nucleotides: 3. The CDR3 loop is CASSESRGNYGYTF. The CDR3 nucleotides read TGTGCCAGCAGTGAGTCCAGGGGGAACTATGGCTACACCTTC.

This clonotype was seen a few times. J is TRBJ1-5 and V is TRBV28; D remains ambiguous. The CDR3 spans 12 residues. Germline V gives CDR1 MDHEN, CDR2 SYDVKM. V shed 5 bases and J shed 7 bases, with 9 bases lying between them. The CDR3 coding sequence is TGTGCCAGCAGTGGGCCAAAGCAGCCCCAGCATTTT. Encoded protein: CASSGPKQPQHF.

The chain links TRBV5-1 to TRBJ2-1; 8 positions match TRBD1. Looked up from germline, CDR1 is SGHRS and CDR2 is YFSETQ. The CDR3 sequence is 15 residues long. J gave up 8 bases and V 0 bases, and 7 bases lay outside the gene matches. The CDR3 DNA follows: TGCGCCAGCAGCTTGGAAGGTCAGGGGGCACATGAGCAGTTCTTC. It specifies CASSLEGQGAHEQFF.